Presented here are 5 T cell receptor beta chains from one specimen sequenced in a study of blood T cell repertoires in COVID-19. Sequencing was performed with immunoSEQ multiplex PCR; in TCRdb, only in-frame clones are kept and a portion is missing. The sample includes approximately 180,000 clones, over 65% of them seen just once. Sequenced material: peripheral blood. These receptors were collected from a person between 65 and 79 years old with COVID-19, enrolled during active disease.

For the CDR3, the DNA is TGTGCCAGCAGTGAAGCGCTTCCAGCCCAGCATTTT. It yields the protein CASSEALPAQHF. V and J are TRBV2 and TRBJ1-5; D is ambiguous. From germline, CDR1 is SNHLY and CDR2 FYNNEI. The CDR3 runs to 12 residues. Between the trimmed V and J ends, which lost 0 bases and 11 bases, there was a span of 8 bases.

The chain has TRBV15 and TRBJ1-2; 7 bases map to TRBD1. Germline V gene sequence: CDR1 LNHNV, CDR2 YYDKDF (reference sequence). Trimming removed 3 bases from V and 7 bases from J; junction bases left unmatched: 14. This CDR3 comprises 16 residues. The DNA for the CDR3 is TGTGCCACCAGCAGCTTTAGGGGGCAGGAGAGCGGTGGCTACACCTTC. Translated, it gives CATSSFRGQESGGYTF.

This chain links TRBV7-8 with TRBJ2-5, with TRBD2 as a possible D gene (5 bases). The V gene's germline CDR1 is SGHVS and CDR2 FQNEAQ. Trimming stripped 1 base from V and 5 bases from J, with 20 bases between. This CDR3 comprises 17 residues. Here the CDR3 reads CASSLGAAGILGETQYF. The CDR3 bases are TGTGCCAGCAGCTTAGGGGCGGCGGGCATCCTCGGGGAGACCCAGTACTTC. The whole variable domain, filled in from reference TRBV7-8 and TRBJ2-5, reads GAGVSQSPRYKVAKRGQDVALRCDPISGHVSLFWYQQALGQGPEFLTYFQNEAQLDKSGLPSDRFFAERPEGSVSTLKIQRTQQEDSAVYLCASSLGAAGILGETQYFGPGTRLLVL.

CDR3: CASSLNVAGTDTQYF. The CDR3 DNA sequence: TGCGCCAGCAGCTTGAACGTAGCGGGAACAGATACGCAGTATTTT. The chain carries TRBV5-1 and TRBJ2-3; TRBD2 agrees at 8 bases. From germline, CDR1 is SGHRS and CDR2 YFSETQ. V shed 1 base and J 3 bases; nucleotides not matched to a gene: 4. The CDR3 has 15 amino acids. The full variable domain, completed using reference TRBV5-1 and TRBJ2-3, is KAGVTQTPRYLIKTRGQQVTLSCSPISGHRSVSWYQQTPGQGLQFLFEYFSETQRNKGNFPGRFSGRQFSNSRSEMNVSTLELGDSALYLCASSLNVAGTDTQYFGPGTRLTVL.

The chain couples TRBV25-1 to TRBJ2-3; D unresolved. The V gene lost 1 base and the J gene lost 5 bases, with 7 bases spanning the gap. The germline CDR1 and CDR2 sequences are MGHDK and SYGVNS. The CDR3 length is 13 residues. CDR3 bases: TGTGCCAGCAGTGAATCCCCGTTAGATACGCAGTATTTT. Protein: CASSESPLDTQYF.